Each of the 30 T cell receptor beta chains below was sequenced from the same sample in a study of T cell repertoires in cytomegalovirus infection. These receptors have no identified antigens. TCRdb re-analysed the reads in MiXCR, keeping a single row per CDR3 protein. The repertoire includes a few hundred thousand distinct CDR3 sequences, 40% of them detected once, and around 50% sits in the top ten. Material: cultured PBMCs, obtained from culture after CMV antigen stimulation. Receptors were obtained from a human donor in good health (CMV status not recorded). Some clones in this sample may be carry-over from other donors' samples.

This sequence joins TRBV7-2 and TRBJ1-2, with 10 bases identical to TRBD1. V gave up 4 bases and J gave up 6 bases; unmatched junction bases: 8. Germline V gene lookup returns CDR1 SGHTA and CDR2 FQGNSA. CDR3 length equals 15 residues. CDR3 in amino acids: CASSSQYGTGDGYTF. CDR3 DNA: TGTGCCAGCAGCTCCCAATACGGGACAGGGGATGGCTACACCTTC.

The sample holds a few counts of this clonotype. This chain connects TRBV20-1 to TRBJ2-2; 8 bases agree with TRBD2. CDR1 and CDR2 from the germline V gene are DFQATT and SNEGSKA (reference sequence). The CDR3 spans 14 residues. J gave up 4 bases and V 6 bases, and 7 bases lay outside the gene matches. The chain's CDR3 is CSAAPGGITGELFF. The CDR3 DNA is TGCAGTGCCGCCCCGGGGGGGATCACCGGGGAGCTGTTTTTT.

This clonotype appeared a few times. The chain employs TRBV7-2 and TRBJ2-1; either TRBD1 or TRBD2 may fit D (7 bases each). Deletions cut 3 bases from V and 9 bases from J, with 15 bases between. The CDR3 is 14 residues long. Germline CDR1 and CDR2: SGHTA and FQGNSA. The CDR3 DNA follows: TGTGCCAGCAGCTTGGAACAGGGGAGGGGTGAGCAGTTCTTC. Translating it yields CASSLEQGRGEQFF.

The CDR3 DNA reads as TGCAGTGCTAGAGATGGGACGGGGGGGACAGATACGCAGTATTTT. It specifies CSARDGTGGTDTQYF. The chain is built from TRBV20-1 and TRBJ2-3; 8 nucleotides line up with TRBD2. The germline V gene encodes CDR1 DFQATT and CDR2 SNEGSKA (reference sequence). This CDR3 has 15 amino acids. With 0 bases clipped from V and 3 bases from J, the junction kept 5 bases outside the gene matches.

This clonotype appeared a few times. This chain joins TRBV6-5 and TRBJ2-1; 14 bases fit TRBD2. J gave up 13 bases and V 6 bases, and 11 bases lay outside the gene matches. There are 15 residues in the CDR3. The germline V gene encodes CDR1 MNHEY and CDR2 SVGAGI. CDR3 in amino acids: CASRTGLAGVDSQFF. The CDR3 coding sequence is TGTGCCAGCAGAACGGGACTAGCGGGAGTAGATTCCCAGTTCTTC.

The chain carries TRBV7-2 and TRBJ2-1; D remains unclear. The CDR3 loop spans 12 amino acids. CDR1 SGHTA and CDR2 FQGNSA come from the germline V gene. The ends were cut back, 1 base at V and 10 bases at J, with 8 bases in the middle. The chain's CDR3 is CASSLVGQEQFF. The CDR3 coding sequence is TGTGCCAGCAGCTTAGTAGGGCAGGAGCAGTTCTTC. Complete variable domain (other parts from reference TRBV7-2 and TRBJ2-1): GAGVSQSPSNKVTEKGKDVELRCDPISGHTALYWYRQSLGQGLEFLIYFQGNSAPDKSGLPSDRFSAERTGGSVSTLTIQRTQQEDSAVYLCASSLVGQEQFFGPGTRLTVL.

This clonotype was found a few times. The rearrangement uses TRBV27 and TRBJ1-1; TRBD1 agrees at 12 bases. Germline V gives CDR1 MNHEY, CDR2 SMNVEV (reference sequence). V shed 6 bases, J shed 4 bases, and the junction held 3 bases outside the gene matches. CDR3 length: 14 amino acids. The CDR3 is CASRGQGASTEAFF. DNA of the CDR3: TGTGCCAGCAGGGGACAGGGGGCTAGCACTGAAGCTTTCTTT.

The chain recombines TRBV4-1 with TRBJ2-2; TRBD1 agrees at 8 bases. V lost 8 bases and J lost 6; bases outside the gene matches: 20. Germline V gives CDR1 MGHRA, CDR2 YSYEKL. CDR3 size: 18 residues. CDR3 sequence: CASQTTGAGSGVAGELFF. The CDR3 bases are TGCGCCAGCCAAACGACAGGGGCCGGTTCGGGGGTAGCCGGGGAGCTGTTTTTT.

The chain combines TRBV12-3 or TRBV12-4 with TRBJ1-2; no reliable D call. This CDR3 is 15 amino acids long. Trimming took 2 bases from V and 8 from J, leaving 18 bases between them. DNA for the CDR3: TGTGCCAGCAGTTTAAGACCCGTTTTCTCGGAGGGCTACACCTTC. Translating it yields CASSLRPVFSEGYTF.

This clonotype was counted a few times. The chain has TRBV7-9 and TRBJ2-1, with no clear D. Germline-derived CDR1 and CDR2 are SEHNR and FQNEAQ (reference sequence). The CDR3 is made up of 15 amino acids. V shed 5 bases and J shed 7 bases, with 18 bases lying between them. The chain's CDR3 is CASSLRYPDENEQFF. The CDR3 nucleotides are TGTGCCAGCAGCCTCCGCTACCCTGACGAGAATGAGCAGTTCTTC.

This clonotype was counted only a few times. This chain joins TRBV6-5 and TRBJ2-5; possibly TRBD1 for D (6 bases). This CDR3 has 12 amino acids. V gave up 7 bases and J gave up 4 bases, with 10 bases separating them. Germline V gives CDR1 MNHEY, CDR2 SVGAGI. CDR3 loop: CASTQGGETQYF. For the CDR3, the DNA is TGTGCCAGCACCCAAGGGGGAGAGACCCAGTACTTC.

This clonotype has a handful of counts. The CDR3 nucleotides are TGTGCCAGCAGCTTCGTTACGGGTCAGCGGTATGGCTACACCTTC. It codes for CASSFVTGQRYGYTF. This rearrangement joins TRBV7-2 to TRBJ1-2; D unresolved. This CDR3 is built from 15 residues. V was shortened by 3 bases and J by 5 bases, with 16 bases between the two germline ends. Germline V gene sequence: CDR1 SGHTA, CDR2 FQGNSA.

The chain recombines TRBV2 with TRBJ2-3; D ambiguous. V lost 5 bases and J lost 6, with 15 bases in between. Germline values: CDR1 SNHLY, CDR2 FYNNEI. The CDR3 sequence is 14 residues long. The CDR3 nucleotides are TGTGCCAGCAGTAGGTGGACCGGCCAGGATACGCAGTATTTT. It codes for CASSRWTGQDTQYF.

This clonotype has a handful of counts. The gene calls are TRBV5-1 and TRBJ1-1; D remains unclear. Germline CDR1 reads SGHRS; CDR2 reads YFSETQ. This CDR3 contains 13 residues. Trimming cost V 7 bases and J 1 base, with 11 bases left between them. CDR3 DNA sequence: TGCGCCAGCTCCCAATGGGGGAACACTGAAGCTTTCTTT. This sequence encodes CASSQWGNTEAFF.

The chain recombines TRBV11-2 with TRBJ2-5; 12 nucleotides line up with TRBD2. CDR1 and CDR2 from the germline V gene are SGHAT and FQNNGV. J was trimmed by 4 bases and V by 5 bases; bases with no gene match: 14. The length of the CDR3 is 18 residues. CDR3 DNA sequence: TGTGCCAGCAGCCAAAACACCCCTAGCGGGAGGGCCGGAGAGACCCAGTACTTC. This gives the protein CASSQNTPSGRAGETQYF.

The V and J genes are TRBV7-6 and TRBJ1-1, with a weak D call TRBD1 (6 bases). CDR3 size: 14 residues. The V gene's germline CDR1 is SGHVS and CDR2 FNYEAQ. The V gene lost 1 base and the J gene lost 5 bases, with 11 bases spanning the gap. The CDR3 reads CASSLDRDRTEAFF. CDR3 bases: TGTGCCAGCAGCTTAGACAGGGATAGGACTGAAGCTTTCTTT.

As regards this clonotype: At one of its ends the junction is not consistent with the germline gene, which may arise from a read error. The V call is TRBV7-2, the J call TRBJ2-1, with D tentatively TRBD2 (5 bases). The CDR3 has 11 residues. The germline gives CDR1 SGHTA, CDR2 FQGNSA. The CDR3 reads CAGSLWEEQFF. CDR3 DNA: TGTGCCGGCAGCTTGTGGGAGGAGCAGTTCTTC.

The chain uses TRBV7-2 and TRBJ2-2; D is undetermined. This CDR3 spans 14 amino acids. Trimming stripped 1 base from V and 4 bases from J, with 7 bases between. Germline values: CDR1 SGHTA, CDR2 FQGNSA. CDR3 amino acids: CASSLDWSTGELFF. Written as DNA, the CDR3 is TGTGCCAGCAGCTTAGATTGGTCCACCGGGGAGCTGTTTTTT.

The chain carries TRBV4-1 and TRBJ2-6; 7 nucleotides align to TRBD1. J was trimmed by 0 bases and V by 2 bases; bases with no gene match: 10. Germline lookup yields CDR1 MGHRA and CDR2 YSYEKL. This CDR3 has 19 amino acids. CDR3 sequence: CASSQWPKTGVSGANVLTF. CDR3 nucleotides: TGCGCCAGCAGCCAATGGCCTAAAACAGGGGTCTCTGGGGCCAACGTCCTGACTTTC.

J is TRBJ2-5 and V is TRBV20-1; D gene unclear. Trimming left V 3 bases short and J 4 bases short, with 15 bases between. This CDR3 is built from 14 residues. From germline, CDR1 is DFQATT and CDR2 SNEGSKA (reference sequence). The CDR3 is CSARAVDLRETQYF. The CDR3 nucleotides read TGCAGTGCTAGGGCCGTCGACTTGCGAGAGACCCAGTACTTC.

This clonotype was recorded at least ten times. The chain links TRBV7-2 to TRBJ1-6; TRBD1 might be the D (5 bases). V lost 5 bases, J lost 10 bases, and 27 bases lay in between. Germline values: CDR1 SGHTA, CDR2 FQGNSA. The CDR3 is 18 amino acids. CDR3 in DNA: TGTGCCAGCAGCCCGCGCTACGAAGGGGAGCAACGGTGGTCACCCCTCCACTTT. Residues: CASSPRYEGEQRWSPLHF.

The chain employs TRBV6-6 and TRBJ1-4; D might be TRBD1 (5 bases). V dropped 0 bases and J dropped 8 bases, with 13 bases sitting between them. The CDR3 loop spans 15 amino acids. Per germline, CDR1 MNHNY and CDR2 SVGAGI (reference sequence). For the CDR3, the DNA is TGTGCCAGCAGTTACTCGCGGCTGAGGGGCGAAAAACTGTTTTTT. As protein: CASSYSRLRGEKLFF.

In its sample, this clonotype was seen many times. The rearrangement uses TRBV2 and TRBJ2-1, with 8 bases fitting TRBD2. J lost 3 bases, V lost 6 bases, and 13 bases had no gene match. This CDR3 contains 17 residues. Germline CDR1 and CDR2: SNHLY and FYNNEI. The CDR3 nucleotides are TGTGCCAGCAGGGGGGGGAACAGCGGGGGCCTCTACAATGAGCAGTTCTTC. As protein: CASRGGNSGGLYNEQFF.

CDR3 sequence reads: CASSEGKYSNQPQHF. The CDR3 coding sequence is TGTGCCAGCAGTGAAGGAAAATATAGCAATCAGCCCCAGCATTTT. V and J are TRBV2 and TRBJ1-5; D call uncertain. The CDR3 spans 15 residues. Looked up from germline, CDR1 is SNHLY and CDR2 is FYNNEI. The V gene lost 1 base and the J gene lost 0 bases, with 7 bases spanning the gap.

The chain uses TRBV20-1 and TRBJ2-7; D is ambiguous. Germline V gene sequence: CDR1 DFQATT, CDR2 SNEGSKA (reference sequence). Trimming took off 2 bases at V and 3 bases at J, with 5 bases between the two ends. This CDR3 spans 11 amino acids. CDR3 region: CSARQNYEQYF. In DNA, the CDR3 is TGCAGTGCTAGACAGAACTACGAGCAGTACTTC.

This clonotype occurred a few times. The CDR3 DNA reads as TGTGCCAGCAACCTAAGGACCATTACACCCGGGGATGTCGGTAACTATGGCTACACCTTC. It yields the protein CASNLRTITPGDVGNYGYTF. The chain recombines TRBV28 with TRBJ1-2, with D unresolved. Germline V gives CDR1 MDHEN, CDR2 SYDVKM. Trimming took off 7 bases at V and 1 base at J, with 31 bases between the two ends. The CDR3 runs 20 residues.

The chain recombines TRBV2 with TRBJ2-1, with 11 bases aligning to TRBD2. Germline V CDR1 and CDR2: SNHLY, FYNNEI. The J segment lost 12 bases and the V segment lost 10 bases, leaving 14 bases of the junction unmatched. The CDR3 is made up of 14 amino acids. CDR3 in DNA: TGTGCCACCGGGATGGCTAGCGGGGGGACTGGGCAGTTCTTC. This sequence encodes CATGMASGGTGQFF.

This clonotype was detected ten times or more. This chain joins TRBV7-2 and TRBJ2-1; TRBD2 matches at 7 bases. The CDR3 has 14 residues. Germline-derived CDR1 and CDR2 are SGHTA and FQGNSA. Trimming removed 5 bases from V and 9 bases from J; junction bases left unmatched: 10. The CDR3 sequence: CASSNLAELSEQFF. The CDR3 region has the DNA TGTGCCAGCAGCAACCTAGCGGAGCTATCTGAGCAGTTCTTC.

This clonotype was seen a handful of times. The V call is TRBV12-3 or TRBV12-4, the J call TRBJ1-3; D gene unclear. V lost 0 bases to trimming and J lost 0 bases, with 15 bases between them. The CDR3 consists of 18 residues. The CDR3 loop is CASSLAYQAGYSGNTIYF. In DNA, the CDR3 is TGTGCCAGCAGTTTAGCGTATCAGGCTGGATACTCTGGAAACACCATATATTTT.

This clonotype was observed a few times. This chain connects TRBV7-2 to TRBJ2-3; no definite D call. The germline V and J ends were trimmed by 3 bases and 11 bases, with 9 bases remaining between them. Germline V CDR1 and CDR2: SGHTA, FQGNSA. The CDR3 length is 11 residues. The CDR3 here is CASSFGWGQYF. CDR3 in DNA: TGTGCCAGCAGCTTCGGGTGGGGGCAGTATTTT. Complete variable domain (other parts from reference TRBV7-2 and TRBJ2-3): GAGVSQSPSNKVTEKGKDVELRCDPISGHTALYWYRQSLGQGLEFLIYFQGNSAPDKSGLPSDRFSAERTGGSVSTLTIQRTQQEDSAVYLCASSFGWGQYFGPGTRLTVL.